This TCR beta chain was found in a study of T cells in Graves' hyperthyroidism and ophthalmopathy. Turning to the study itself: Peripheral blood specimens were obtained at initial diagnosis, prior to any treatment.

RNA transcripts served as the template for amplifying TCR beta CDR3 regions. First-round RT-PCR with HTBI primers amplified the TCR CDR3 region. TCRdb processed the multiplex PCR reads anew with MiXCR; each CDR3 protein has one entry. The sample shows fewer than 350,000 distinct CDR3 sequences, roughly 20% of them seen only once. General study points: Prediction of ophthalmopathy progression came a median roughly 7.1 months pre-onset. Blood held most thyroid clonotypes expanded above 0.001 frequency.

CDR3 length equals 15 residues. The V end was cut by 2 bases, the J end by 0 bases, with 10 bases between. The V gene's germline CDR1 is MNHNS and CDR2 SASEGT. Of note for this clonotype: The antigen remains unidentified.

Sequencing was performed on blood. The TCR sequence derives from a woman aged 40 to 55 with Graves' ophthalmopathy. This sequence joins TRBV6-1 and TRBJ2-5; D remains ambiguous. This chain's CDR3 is CASSESGGNQETQYF. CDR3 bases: TGTGCCAGCAGTGAATCTGGCGGCAACCAAGAGACCCAGTACTTC.